Below are 3 T cell receptor beta chains sequenced from a single sample in a study of blood T cells in healthy people across ages. A J-beta primer mix and a sample-barcoded 5' primer were used in a second PCR of about 7 to 11 cycles. TCRdb re-derived calls from the 5' RACE reads in MiXCR, one entry per CDR3 protein. The sample shows some 1.5 million distinct CDR3 sequences, approximately 30% of them seen only once. Source material: blood. Every receptor here comes from a woman under 40 in good health.

The rearrangement links TRBV12-3 or TRBV12-4 to TRBJ2-3; D not resolved. The V end lost 7 bases, the J end lost 1 base, and 9 bases lay between the germline ends. The CDR3 has 13 residues. CDR3 coding DNA: TGTGCCAGCACGGCCAGAGGCACAGATACGCAGTATTTT. The encoded protein is CASTARGTDTQYF.

The chain couples TRBV21-1 to TRBJ2-3; the tabulated D call, TRBD1, remains unverified against the DNA. TRBV21-1 is a recognized pseudogene. The CDR3 is made up of 15 amino acids. CDR3 loop: CAGLPGQGTTDTQYF. Written as DNA, the CDR3 is TGTGCCGGCTTACCGGGACAGGGGACCACAGATACGCAGTATTTT.

The chain carries TRBV6-1 and TRBJ1-2; 7 positions match TRBD1. CDR3 length equals 14 residues. Trimming cost V 1 base and J 5 bases; bases outside gene matches: 4. Germline V gene lookup returns CDR1 MNHNS and CDR2 SASEGT. The CDR3: CASSEDRGRYGYTF. The CDR3 nucleotides are TGTGCCAGCAGTGAAGACAGGGGTCGGTATGGCTACACCTTC.